This T cell receptor (beta chain) was retrieved from a study of T-cell reconstitution after alpha-beta-depleted transplantation in children. Germline CDR1 is PRHDT and CDR2 is FYEKMQ (reference sequence). The V gene lost 0 bases and the J gene lost 6 bases, with 11 bases spanning the gap. The CDR3 covers 15 residues. It was with unique molecular identifiers that the TCRbeta library was prepared. TCRdb redid the calling of the PCR reads with MiXCR, one entry per CDR3 protein. The sample records about 640,000 distinct CDR3 sequences, roughly 17% being singletons. This clonotype was picked up a small number of times.

The chain joins TRBV13 to TRBJ2-2, with D uncertain. This specimen consisted of PBMCs from the stem cell graft donor, obtained from the stem cell graft. The receptor's source is a human donor who donated a stem cell graft to a child with acute myeloid leukemia. The CDR3 loop is CASSLGALVPGELFF. The CDR3 DNA reads TGTGCCAGCAGCTTAGGAGCTCTAGTCCCCGGGGAGCTGTTTTTT.